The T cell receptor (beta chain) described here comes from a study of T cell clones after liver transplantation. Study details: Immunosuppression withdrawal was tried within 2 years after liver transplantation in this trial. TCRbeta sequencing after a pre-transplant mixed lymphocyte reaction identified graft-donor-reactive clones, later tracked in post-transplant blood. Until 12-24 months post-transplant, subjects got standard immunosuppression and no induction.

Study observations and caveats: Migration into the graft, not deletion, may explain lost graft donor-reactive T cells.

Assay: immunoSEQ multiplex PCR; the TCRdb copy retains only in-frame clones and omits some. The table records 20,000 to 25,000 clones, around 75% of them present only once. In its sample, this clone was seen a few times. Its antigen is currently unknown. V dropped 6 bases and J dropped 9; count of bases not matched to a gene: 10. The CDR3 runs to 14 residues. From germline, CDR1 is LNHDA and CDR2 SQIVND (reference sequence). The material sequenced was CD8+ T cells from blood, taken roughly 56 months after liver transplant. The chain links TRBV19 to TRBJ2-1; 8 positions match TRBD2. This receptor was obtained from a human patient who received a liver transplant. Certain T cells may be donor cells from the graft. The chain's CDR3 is CASRTGGGLREQFF. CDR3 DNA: TGTGCCAGTAGAACGGGCGGGGGGCTTCGTGAGCAGTTCTTC.